What follows are 27 T cell receptor beta chains derived from one specimen sequenced in a study of response to subunit inactivated influenza vaccine. TCRdb ran MiXCR on the RT-PCR reads and lists one entry per CDR3 protein. Counted here are about 520,000 distinct CDR3 sequences, 7.2% occurring once; the ten biggest clones make up less than 15%. The sequencing here drew on PBMCs from blood, taken around 25 months after vaccination. The receptors stem from a man between 45 and 75 years old who received an inactivated influenza vaccine.

This clonotype was seen a handful of times. The gene calls are TRBV11-1 and TRBJ2-7; TRBD1 might be the D (5 bases). Trimming removed 2 bases from V and 3 bases from J, with 26 bases in between. The CDR3 spans 19 residues. Germline values: CDR1 SGHAT, CDR2 FQDESV (reference sequence). In DNA form, the CDR3 reads TGTGCCAGCAGCTTAAGTTCGCCAGGGTTTCCTTTTCGTCGCTACGAGCAGTACTTC. Its translation: CASSLSSPGFPFRRYEQYF.

The chain couples TRBV2 to TRBJ2-1; tentatively, D is TRBD1 (6 bases). The length of the CDR3 is 11 residues. The germline V gene has CDR1 SNHLY and CDR2 FYNNEI. Between the trimmed V and J ends, which lost 5 bases and 12 bases, there was a span of 11 bases. The CDR3 is CASSSGAGQFF. The CDR3, as DNA: TGTGCCAGCAGTTCAGGGGCCGGGCAGTTCTTC.

The rearrangement uses TRBV5-5 and TRBJ1-3; no clear D. Trimming stripped 7 bases from V and 0 bases from J, with 8 bases between. The CDR3 spans 13 residues. Germline V gene lookup returns CDR1 SGHKS and CDR2 YYEKEE (reference sequence). CDR3 in DNA: TGTGCCAGCGCAAGAATCTCTGGAAACACCATATATTTT. It is translated as CASARISGNTIYF.

In this sample, this clonotype turned up many times. The V call is TRBV12-3 or TRBV12-4, the J call TRBJ2-7; 9 bases align to TRBD2. Trimming at V came to 6 bases and at J to 8 bases, leaving 17 bases not matched to a gene. The CDR3 has 16 residues. The CDR3: CASSYPLTSGTYQQYF. As DNA, the CDR3 is TGTGCCAGCAGCTATCCCCTGACTAGCGGTACCTATCAGCAGTACTTC.

This chain uses TRBV9 with TRBJ2-3, with D hard to call. From germline, CDR1 is SGDLS and CDR2 YYNGEE. V shed 0 bases and J shed 5 bases, with 7 bases lying between them. The CDR3 spans 13 residues. The CDR3 nucleotides read TGTGCCAGCAGCGTAGCTACGGGAGATACGCAGTATTTT. It codes for CASSVATGDTQYF.

This clonotype has just a few counts. The chain recombines TRBV20-1 with TRBJ1-1, with D possibly matching TRBD1 (6 bases). Deletions cut 6 bases from V and 0 bases from J, with 20 bases between. Germline V gene data show CDR1 as DFQATT and CDR2 as SNEGSKA (reference sequence). This CDR3 is 16 amino acids long. The CDR3 loop reads CSAPSPQGTMNTEAFF. CDR3 DNA: TGCAGTGCCCCCTCCCCACAGGGAACTATGAACACTGAAGCTTTCTTT.

Sample share makes this clonotype medium-sized (0.01 to 0.1%). The chain has TRBV20-1 and TRBJ2-7; 11 nucleotides align to TRBD2. Trimming cost V 6 bases and J 1 base; bases outside gene matches: 5. The CDR3 sequence is 14 residues long. The germline V gene has CDR1 DFQATT and CDR2 SNEGSKA (reference sequence). As DNA, the CDR3 is TGCAGTGCGACCGGGACTAGCGGATCCTACGAGCAGTACTTC. Amino acids: CSATGTSGSYEQYF.

This clonotype was detected a few times. A much larger clonotype is one base distant, so this may be a read error. The genes are TRBV11-3 and TRBJ2-7; TRBD1 aligns across 7 bases. With 5 bases clipped from V and 2 bases from J, the junction kept 6 bases outside the gene matches. There are 14 residues in the CDR3. CDR1 and CDR2 (germline): SGHNT, YENEEA. CDR3 nucleotide sequence: TGTGCCAGCAGCACCCGACAGGGAACCTACGAGCAGTACTTC. Residues: CASSTRQGTYEQYF. The whole variable domain, filled in from reference TRBV11-3 and TRBJ2-7, reads EAGVVQSPRYKIIEKKQPVAFWCNPISGHNTLYWYLQNLGQGPELLIRYENEEAVDDSQLPKDRFSAERLKGVDSTLKIQPAELGDSAVYLCASSTRQGTYEQYFGPGTRLTVT.

Ten or more counts support this clonotype. This sequence joins TRBV10-3 and TRBJ1-6; 9 positions match TRBD1. V dropped 6 bases and J dropped 7; count of bases not matched to a gene: 7. This CDR3 has 15 residues. Germline CDR1 is ENHRY and CDR2 is SYGVKD. In DNA form, the CDR3 reads TGTGCCATCAGCTCCGGGACAGGGAAGAATTCACCCCTCCACTTT. Amino acids: CAISSGTGKNSPLHF.

This clonotype was recorded a few times. The chain couples TRBV25-1 to TRBJ1-2, with 7 bases aligning to TRBD1. V shed 10 bases, J shed 7 bases, and the junction held 6 bases outside the gene matches. The germline V gene encodes CDR1 MGHDK and CDR2 SYGVNS. The length of the CDR3 is 11 residues. The CDR3 coding sequence is TGTGCCACACAACAGGGGACTGGCTACACCTTC. Translation: CATQQGTGYTF.

This clonotype was counted at least ten times. The J gene is TRBJ2-1, the V gene TRBV12-3 or TRBV12-4; 8 nucleotides agree with TRBD2. The CDR3 extends over 15 amino acids. After removal of 3 bases from V and 9 bases from J, the junction contained 10 bases not matched to a gene. The CDR3 nucleotides are TGTGCCAGCAGTTTGTCGGGGGGGGGATATTCTGAGCAGTTCTTC. This sequence encodes CASSLSGGGYSEQFF.

This clonotype was counted ten times or more. The chain links TRBV29-1 to TRBJ2-2, with D possibly matching TRBD1 (6 bases). V lost 7 bases, J lost 7 bases, and 22 bases lay in between. This CDR3 is 15 amino acids long. Germline V gene lookup returns CDR1 SQVTM and CDR2 ANQGSEA. The CDR3 sequence is CSATFGQGLSGELFF. The CDR3 bases are TGCAGCGCGACTTTTGGGCAGGGGCTAAGCGGGGAGCTGTTTTTT.

This clonotype was seen at least ten times. The chain combines TRBV6-1 with TRBJ2-1; the D call may be TRBD1 or TRBD2 (5 bases each). Germline assignment: CDR1 MNHNS and CDR2 SASEGT. This CDR3 has 14 amino acids. V was cut by 6 bases and J by 8 bases, with 17 bases left in between. The CDR3: CASSLGTVGHEQFF. The CDR3 DNA follows: TGTGCCAGCAGCCTAGGGACGGTGGGACATGAGCAGTTCTTC.

The genes are TRBV19 and TRBJ2-1; tentatively, D is TRBD1 or TRBD2 (5 bases each). From germline, CDR1 is LNHDA and CDR2 SQIVND (reference sequence). The V end lost 5 bases, the J end lost 3 bases, and 11 bases lay between the germline ends. CDR3 size: 14 residues. The chain's CDR3 is CASSEGYIYNEQFF. The CDR3, as DNA: TGTGCCAGTAGTGAGGGGTATATCTACAATGAGCAGTTCTTC.

The chain couples TRBV7-9 to TRBJ2-7; TRBD2 aligns across 12 bases. Germline assignment: CDR1 SEHNR and CDR2 FQNEAQ (reference sequence). The CDR3 is 14 residues long. The ends lost 5 bases at V and 6 bases at J; junction bases unmatched: 5. The chain's CDR3 is CASSPETSGSEQYF. CDR3 DNA sequence: TGTGCCAGCAGCCCCGAGACTAGCGGGAGCGAGCAGTACTTC.

The V call is TRBV29-1, the J call TRBJ2-5; no definite D call. Trimming pared 4 bases from V and 2 bases from J, leaving 8 bases between. The CDR3 contains 12 residues. Germline V gene sequence: CDR1 SQVTM, CDR2 ANQGSEA. As DNA, the CDR3 is TGCAGCGTTGCACAGTCGCAAGAGACCCAGTACTTC. Translated, it gives CSVAQSQETQYF. The variable domain in full, completed from reference TRBV29-1 and TRBJ2-5, reads SAVISQKPSRDICQRGTSLTIQCQVDSQVTMMFWYRQQPGQSLTLIATANQGSEATYESGFVIDKFPISRPNLTFSTLTVSNMSPEDSSIYLCSVAQSQETQYFGPGTRLLVL.

This CDR3 reads CASSYGGSGELFF. Written as DNA, the CDR3 is TGTGCCAGCAGTTACGGGGGGTCGGGGGAGCTGTTTTTT. V and J are TRBV12-3 or TRBV12-4 and TRBJ2-2; 7 bases map to TRBD2. V shed 4 bases and J 8 bases; nucleotides not matched to a gene: 4. CDR3 size: 13 residues.

There are a few counts of this clonotype. V gene TRBV28 combines with J gene TRBJ2-2; TRBD2 agrees at 9 bases. The CDR3 totals 15 residues. The J segment lost 2 bases and the V segment lost 6 bases, leaving 4 bases of the junction unmatched. CDR1 and CDR2 (germline): MDHEN, SYDVKM. The chain's CDR3 is CASRRGGVNTGELFF. In DNA, the CDR3 is TGTGCCAGCAGGCGGGGGGGCGTAAACACCGGGGAGCTGTTTTTT.

This clonotype was seen repeatedly, ten times or more. The genes are TRBV9 and TRBJ2-1, with TRBD1 as a possible D gene (6 bases). V shed 2 bases and J shed 5 bases, with 11 bases lying between them. This CDR3 region has 14 residues. The germline V gene encodes CDR1 SGDLS and CDR2 YYNGEE. CDR3 sequence reads: CASSVRQANNEQFF. CDR3 sequence (DNA): TGTGCCAGCAGCGTCCGACAGGCGAACAATGAGCAGTTCTTC.

This chain connects TRBV7-8 to TRBJ1-2; no firm D call. The CDR3 covers 14 residues. In germline, CDR1 is SGHVS, CDR2 FQNEAQ. V was shortened by 3 bases and J by 6 bases, with 14 bases between the two germline ends. The CDR3 sequence is CASSLGVLLDGYTF. Here the CDR3 DNA reads TGTGCCAGCAGCTTGGGAGTTCTCTTGGATGGCTACACCTTC.

This clonotype was seen a few times. The chain carries TRBV7-6 and TRBJ2-3; 8 bases line up with TRBD2. Germline CDR1 is SGHVS and CDR2 is FNYEAQ. V shed 5 bases, J shed 0 bases, and the junction held 4 bases outside the gene matches. The CDR3 extends over 15 amino acids. The CDR3: CASSQLAASTDTQYF. CDR3 nucleotide sequence: TGTGCCAGCAGCCAACTAGCGGCTAGCACAGATACGCAGTATTTT.

In its sample, this clonotype was seen many times. This chain joins TRBV12-3 or TRBV12-4 and TRBJ1-4; the match to TRBD1 covers 7 bases. This CDR3 region has 14 residues. After removal of 4 bases from V and 5 bases from J, the junction contained 4 bases not matched to a gene. In DNA form, the CDR3 reads TGTGCCAGCAGTTCGGACAGGTTCAATGAAAAACTGTTTTTT. As protein: CASSSDRFNEKLFF.

This chain connects TRBV4-1 to TRBJ2-3; TRBD2 aligns across 11 bases. The germline V gene has CDR1 MGHRA and CDR2 YSYEKL. The CDR3 runs 17 residues. Trimming cost V 0 bases and J 1 base; bases outside gene matches: 3. This chain's CDR3 is CASSQENSGGGTDTQYF. CDR3 in DNA: TGCGCCAGCAGCCAAGAGAATAGCGGGGGGGGCACAGATACGCAGTATTTT.

This clonotype was seen a handful of times. V and J are TRBV2 and TRBJ2-1; D tentatively fits TRBD1 or TRBD2 (5 bases each). From germline, CDR1 is SNHLY and CDR2 FYNNEI. V lost 8 bases and J 9 bases, leaving 14 bases between the germline ends. The CDR3 spans 12 residues. CDR3 region: CASGTANIEQFF. The DNA for the CDR3 is TGTGCCAGCGGGACCGCGAATATTGAGCAGTTCTTC. Filled out from reference TRBV2 and TRBJ2-1, the complete variable domain reads EPEVTQTPSHQVTQMGQEVILRCVPISNHLYFYWYRQILGQKVEFLVSFYNNEISEKSEIFDDQFSVERPDGSNFTLKIRSTKLEDSAMYFCASGTANIEQFFGPGTRLTVL.

The table lists this clonotype with a few counts. The CDR3 loop reads CASSLVGNPYEQYF. The CDR3, as DNA: TGTGCCAGCAGCTTAGTGGGAAACCCCTACGAGCAGTACTTC. The chain combines TRBV7-8 with TRBJ2-7, with D uncertain. V lost 1 base and J lost 2, with 9 bases in between. The CDR3 extends over 14 amino acids. The germline V gene encodes CDR1 SGHVS and CDR2 FQNEAQ. Using reference TRBV7-8 and TRBJ2-7 for the parts outside the CDR3, the full variable domain is GAGVSQSPRYKVAKRGQDVALRCDPISGHVSLFWYQQALGQGPEFLTYFQNEAQLDKSGLPSDRFFAERPEGSVSTLKIQRTQQEDSAVYLCASSLVGNPYEQYFGPGTRLTVT.

This clonotype was detected many times. The V and J genes are TRBV4-1 and TRBJ2-1; 12 bases agree with TRBD2. This CDR3 contains 19 residues. Trimming removed 5 bases from V and 7 bases from J; junction bases left unmatched: 18. The germline V gene has CDR1 MGHRA and CDR2 YSYEKL. The CDR3 sequence is CASSTPFNLAGGQRNEQFF. CDR3 DNA sequence: TGCGCCAGCAGCACGCCGTTTAATCTAGCGGGGGGGCAAAGGAATGAGCAGTTCTTC.

The V and J genes are TRBV10-3 and TRBJ2-5, with 7 positions matching TRBD1. The length of the CDR3 is 16 residues. Germline V gene sequence: CDR1 ENHRY, CDR2 SYGVKD. V dropped 0 bases and J dropped 5; count of bases not matched to a gene: 9. CDR3 sequence reads: CAISESLYGRGETQYF. CDR3 in DNA: TGTGCCATCAGTGAGTCGCTTTATGGCAGGGGGGAGACCCAGTACTTC.